This T cell receptor (beta chain) was identified during a study of Tregs in tolerant kidney transplant recipients. To note about this clone: The antigen is not known.

The data were produced by immunoSEQ multiplex PCR, yet TCRdb's version contains in-frame clones alone and is incomplete. Of nearly 95,000 clones listed, roughly 93% are singletons. Notes on the study in general: Biological reproducibility was not directly addressed, but technical replication error appeared minimal. Nucleotide sequences could not be compared across some patients' samples due to primer changes. Activated donor B cell expansion appeared to reveal the most relevant donor-specific TCRbeta repertoire. Antigen-driven expansion was suggested because donor-specific Tregs expanded more than all Tregs in tolerant patients.

CDR1 and CDR2 from the germline V gene are MDHEN and SYDVKM. V shed 4 bases, J shed 6 bases, and the junction held 8 bases outside the gene matches. This CDR3 has 16 residues. The sequence came from a human donor who received a combined kidney and bone marrow transplant. The chain combines TRBV28 with TRBJ1-5; 11 positions agree with TRBD1. Sequencing was performed on CD4+ T cells from blood, taken before the transplant. The CDR3 protein is CASSSQPGQGVQPQHF. The CDR3 DNA reads TGTGCCAGCAGTTCCCAACCGGGACAGGGGGTTCAGCCCCAGCATTTT.